The 28 T cell receptor beta chains below were found in one sample sequenced in a study of identical twins (dated by TCRdb to the mid-2010s). Receptors were amplified or captured by 5' RACE. This sample was sequenced with an Illumina HiSeq 2000. TCRdb ran its own pipeline on the public reads, namely fastp trimming at Q25 and MiXCR clone calling, and kept in-frame beta chains. One record per CDR3 amino acid sequence lists the most common genes and DNA. The sample contains 450,000 or so distinct CDR3 sequences, 24% of them found a single time. Together, the top ten hold approximately 2.9% of the sample. These same records also appear under a second study, on T cells expressing NK-cell markers.

The sequenced sample consisted of CD4+ T cells sorted from blood. The receptors shown here come from a young woman in good health.

This clonotype appeared many times. V usage is TRBV20-1 and J usage is TRBJ1-1, with D tentatively TRBD1 (5 bases). Trimming shortened V by 4 bases and J by 3 bases, and 12 bases separated the two germline ends. From germline, CDR1 is DFQATT and CDR2 SNEGSKA (reference sequence). This CDR3 spans 13 amino acids. CDR3 nucleotide sequence: TGCAGTGCTATCAGGGTCGTCGACACTGAAGCTTTCTTT. It specifies CSAIRVVDTEAFF.

The V gene is TRBV29-1, the J gene TRBJ2-3; 10 bases agree with TRBD1. CDR1 is SQVTM, CDR2 ANQGSEA, per germline. V shed 7 bases, J shed 4 bases, and the junction held 5 bases outside the gene matches. The length of the CDR3 is 13 residues. In nucleotides, the CDR3 is TGCAGCGCTAGACAGGGGGCAGCAGATACGCAGTATTTT. It codes for CSARQGAADTQYF.

This clonotype was seen more than once but under ten times. The V call is TRBV5-1, the J call TRBJ1-1; possibly TRBD1 for D (5 bases). V was trimmed by 2 bases and J by 7 bases, leaving 12 bases between them. Germline CDR1 is SGHRS and CDR2 is YFSETQ. The CDR3 loop spans 13 amino acids. Written as DNA, the CDR3 is TGCGCCAGCAGCTTCGGGGTGGGGGTTGAAGCTTTCTTT. Its protein is CASSFGVGVEAFF. Using reference TRBV5-1 and TRBJ1-1 for the parts outside the CDR3, the full variable domain is KAGVTQTPRYLIKTRGQQVTLSCSPISGHRSVSWYQQTPGQGLQFLFEYFSETQRNKGNFPGRFSGRQFSNSRSEMNVSTLELGDSALYLCASSFGVGVEAFFGQGTRLTVV.

This clonotype was seen more than once but under ten times. V gene TRBV29-1 combines with J gene TRBJ2-7, with D possibly TRBD1 on 5 matching bases. Germline V gives CDR1 SQVTM, CDR2 ANQGSEA. V was trimmed by 3 bases and J by 0 bases, leaving 9 bases between them. The CDR3 is 13 residues long. The CDR3 DNA follows: TGCAGCGTTGACGCAGGGCCCTCCTACGAGCAGTACTTC. Amino acids: CSVDAGPSYEQYF.

The V and J genes are TRBV7-6 and TRBJ2-1, with D uncertain. The V end was cut by 6 bases, the J end by 10 bases, with 13 bases between. Germline V lookup: CDR1 SGHVS, CDR2 FNYEAQ. The CDR3 length is 12 residues. The chain's CDR3 is CASSQGPGEQFF. The DNA for the CDR3 is TGTGCCAGCAGTCAAGGGCCTGGGGAGCAGTTCTTC. Supplemented by reference TRBV7-6 and TRBJ2-1, the full variable domain reads GAGVSQSPRYKVTKRGQDVALRCDPISGHVSLYWYRQALGQGPEFLTYFNYEAQQDKSGLPNDRFSAERPEGSISTLTIQRTEQRDSAMYRCASSQGPGEQFFGPGTRLTVL.

This chain joins TRBV12-3 or TRBV12-4 and TRBJ2-7; D may be TRBD1 or TRBD2 (5 bases each). Trimming took off 6 bases at V and 0 bases at J, with 12 bases between the two ends. The CDR3 covers 14 residues. The CDR3 region is CASSWGTYSYEQYF. Here the CDR3 DNA reads TGTGCCAGCAGCTGGGGGACCTACTCCTACGAGCAGTACTTC.

The chain couples TRBV6-6 to TRBJ1-2; no definite D call. Germline CDR1 is MNHNY and CDR2 is SVGAGI (reference sequence). This CDR3 region has 11 residues. Trimming stripped 7 bases from V and 2 bases from J, with 5 bases between. In nucleotides, the CDR3 is TGTGCCAGCACCTCCAACTATGGCTACACCTTC. Its protein product is CASTSNYGYTF.

V is TRBV10-3 and J is TRBJ2-1; unclear D gene. The CDR3 loop spans 14 amino acids. V gave up 4 bases and J gave up 2 bases, with 9 bases separating them. Germline V lookup: CDR1 ENHRY, CDR2 SYGVKD. CDR3 loop: CAISAGGTYNEQFF. Here the CDR3 DNA reads TGTGCCATCAGTGCGGGTGGTACCTACAATGAGCAGTTCTTC.

The J gene is TRBJ2-5, the V gene TRBV5-1, with a weak D call TRBD1 (5 bases). The V end was cut by 4 bases, the J end by 3 bases, with 19 bases between. Germline-derived CDR1 and CDR2 are SGHRS and YFSETQ. This CDR3 spans 16 amino acids. CDR3 in DNA: TGCGCCAGCAGCCATGGGGCCCTACCGGACGAAGAGACCCAGTACTTC. Translated, it gives CASSHGALPDEETQYF.

This clonotype was found a few times. CDR3 DNA: TGTGCCAGCAGTTACGGGGGGCCGAACACTGAAGCTTTCTTT. Translation gives CASSYGGPNTEAFF. The chain recombines TRBV6-5 with TRBJ1-1; tentatively, D is TRBD1 (6 bases). Looked up from germline, CDR1 is MNHEY and CDR2 is SVGAGI. The ends were cut back, 2 bases at V and 1 base at J, with 8 bases in the middle. This CDR3 contains 14 residues.

This chain links TRBV5-1 with TRBJ2-7, with D hard to call. V lost 7 bases to trimming and J lost 3 bases, with 17 bases between them. The germline V gene has CDR1 SGHRS and CDR2 YFSETQ. The CDR3 sequence is 14 residues long. DNA of the CDR3: TGCGCCAGCTCCCTGGCCCTAATGAACTACGAGCAGTACTTC. The encoded protein is CASSLALMNYEQYF.

The V call is TRBV11-3, the J call TRBJ2-7; the D is unclear. The germline V gene encodes CDR1 SGHNT and CDR2 YENEEA. V dropped 5 bases and J dropped 6 bases, with 11 bases sitting between them. The CDR3 extends over 12 amino acids. DNA of the CDR3: TGTGCCAGCAGCCGATATCTTCGCGAGCAGTACTTC. It specifies CASSRYLREQYF.

This clonotype was counted only a few times. The chain employs TRBV27 and TRBJ2-3, with 7 bases lining up with TRBD2. Germline V lookup: CDR1 MNHEY, CDR2 SMNVEV (reference sequence). This CDR3 comprises 16 residues. V dropped 5 bases and J dropped 6; count of bases not matched to a gene: 14. DNA for the CDR3: TGTGCCAGCAGTAGAGAGCGGGGCCGTGGAGGGGATACGCAGTATTTT. Protein product: CASSRERGRGGDTQYF.

V gene TRBV5-1 combines with J gene TRBJ2-5; D gene unclear. The V gene lost 4 bases and the J gene lost 3 bases, with 19 bases spanning the gap. CDR3 length equals 16 residues. In germline, CDR1 is SGHRS, CDR2 YFSETQ. CDR3 in DNA: TGCGCCAGCAGCCCAAATCGAGGTAGCACGGAAGAGACCCAGTACTTC. Translation: CASSPNRGSTEETQYF.

The rearrangement uses TRBV20-1 and TRBJ2-5; D perhaps matches TRBD1 (6 bases). The germline gives CDR1 DFQATT, CDR2 SNEGSKA (reference sequence). The CDR3 loop spans 16 amino acids. V gave up 6 bases and J gave up 2 bases, with 22 bases separating them. This chain's CDR3 is CSALGVGAALQETQYF. The DNA of the CDR3 is TGCAGTGCCCTAGGAGTGGGGGCAGCCTTACAAGAGACCCAGTACTTC.

The chain links TRBV20-1 to TRBJ2-1; TRBD2 matches at 10 bases. The germline gives CDR1 DFQATT, CDR2 SNEGSKA (reference sequence). This CDR3 region has 15 residues. V lost 0 bases and J lost 8; bases outside the gene matches: 7. The CDR3 reads CSARDLGTSEDEQFF. In DNA, the CDR3 is TGCAGTGCTAGAGATCTGGGGACTAGCGAGGATGAGCAGTTCTTC.

The chain carries TRBV5-1 and TRBJ2-3, with 9 bases fitting TRBD2. Germline V gene lookup returns CDR1 SGHRS and CDR2 YFSETQ. V trimming: 1 base; J trimming: 4 bases; junction bases outside the gene matches: 4. The CDR3 runs 15 residues. CDR3 residues: CASSLSLAGSDTQYF. CDR3 sequence (DNA): TGCGCCAGCAGCTTGTCGCTAGCGGGGTCAGATACGCAGTATTTT.

The chain couples TRBV14 to TRBJ2-2, with D hard to call. CDR1 and CDR2 from the germline V gene are SGHDN and FVKESK. This CDR3 contains 15 residues. Trimming pared 4 bases from V and 6 bases from J, leaving 15 bases between. This chain's CDR3 is CASSPPKRRPGELFF. CDR3 in DNA: TGTGCCAGCAGCCCCCCAAAACGTCGTCCCGGGGAGCTGTTTTTT.

This clonotype appeared a few times. The CDR3 spells CSASVGRIEQFF. The CDR3, as DNA: TGCAGTGCTAGCGTGGGACGGATTGAGCAGTTCTTC. This chain links TRBV20-1 with TRBJ2-1; possibly TRBD1 or TRBD2 for D (5 bases each). V was clipped by 3 bases and J by 9 bases, with 12 bases between them. Germline lookup yields CDR1 DFQATT and CDR2 SNEGSKA (reference sequence). This CDR3 is 12 amino acids long.

V and J are TRBV9 and TRBJ2-7; 8 nucleotides line up with TRBD2. Germline V gives CDR1 SGDLS, CDR2 YYNGEE. The junction had 9 bases not matched to a gene; V was cut back by 4 bases and J by 6 bases. The length of the CDR3 is 14 residues. CDR3 in amino acids: CASSPPGAGAEQYF. CDR3 in DNA: TGTGCCAGCAGCCCCCCCGGAGCGGGAGCCGAGCAGTACTTC. Full variable domain (rest looked up from reference TRBV9 and TRBJ2-7): DSGVTQTPKHLITATGQRVTLRCSPRSGDLSVYWYQQSLDQGLQFLIQYYNGEERAKGNILERFSAQQFPDLHSELNLSSLELGDSALYFCASSPPGAGAEQYFGPGTRLTVT.

The rearrangement links TRBV3-1 to TRBJ1-1, with D uncertain. Germline V gene sequence: CDR1 LGHDT, CDR2 YNNKEL (reference sequence). Between the trimmed V and J ends, which lost 1 base and 3 bases, there was a span of 6 bases. The CDR3 totals 13 residues. The CDR3 sequence is CASSQGVYTEAFF. CDR3 coding DNA: TGTGCCAGCAGCCAAGGGGTGTACACTGAAGCTTTCTTT.

This clonotype has a count of ten or more. The chain employs TRBV12-3 or TRBV12-4 and TRBJ1-1; D not resolved. The CDR3 sequence is 16 residues long. Trimming pared 5 bases from V and 0 bases from J, leaving 16 bases between. In nucleotides, the CDR3 is TGTGCCAGCAGTCCTCTGCCCGGGAATTTGAACACTGAAGCTTTCTTT. Its protein is CASSPLPGNLNTEAFF.

CDR3 region: CASGWSNTEAFF. For the CDR3, the DNA is TGTGCCAGCGGTTGGTCGAACACTGAAGCTTTCTTT. This sequence joins TRBV12-3 or TRBV12-4 and TRBJ1-1; D is undetermined. The CDR3 is made up of 12 amino acids. The germline V and J ends were trimmed by 8 bases and 1 base, with 8 bases remaining between them.

The rearrangement links TRBV6-1 to TRBJ2-4; D is ambiguous. The germline gives CDR1 MNHNS, CDR2 SASEGT. The CDR3 has 18 residues. V shed 3 bases and J shed 0 bases, with 18 bases lying between them. The CDR3 loop is CASSDRRTGSLAKNIQYF. In DNA form, the CDR3 reads TGTGCCAGCAGTGATAGACGGACGGGTTCCTTAGCCAAAAACATTCAGTACTTC.

This clonotype was counted only a few times. V gene TRBV12-3 or TRBV12-4 combines with J gene TRBJ2-1; D unresolved. V dropped 1 base and J dropped 2 bases, with 9 bases sitting between them. This CDR3 comprises 15 residues. As DNA, the CDR3 is TGTGCCAGCAGTTTAGGGCCGACGCCCTACAATGAGCAGTTCTTC. Its translation: CASSLGPTPYNEQFF.

This rearrangement joins TRBV7-9 to TRBJ1-3, with TRBD1 as a possible D gene (5 bases). The V gene's germline CDR1 is SEHNR and CDR2 FQNEAQ (reference sequence). CDR3 size: 15 residues. The germline V and J ends were trimmed by 3 bases and 2 bases, with 11 bases remaining between them. CDR3 nucleotides: TGTGCCAGCAGCTTCGCCGGCAGGGCTGGAAACACCATATATTTT. This encodes CASSFAGRAGNTIYF.

This clonotype has only a few counts. The V and J genes are TRBV6-1 and TRBJ2-2, with 9 nucleotides matching TRBD1. Germline lookup yields CDR1 MNHNS and CDR2 SASEGT. Germline trimming cut 6 bases from V and 4 bases from J; bases unmatched to any gene: 6. The CDR3 length is 15 residues. CDR3 region: CASRPGTGTTGELFF. DNA of the CDR3: TGTGCCAGCAGACCCGGGACAGGGACCACCGGGGAGCTGTTTTTT.

This clonotype occurred once. This chain connects TRBV4-2 to TRBJ2-7; D unclear. This CDR3 is 14 amino acids long. V dropped 1 base and J dropped 6 bases, with 13 bases sitting between them. Germline-derived CDR1 and CDR2 are LGHNA and YNFKEQ. The DNA of the CDR3 is TGTGCCAGCAGCCAAGGGGTTTCCCTTATCGAGCAGTACTTC. It codes for CASSQGVSLIEQYF.